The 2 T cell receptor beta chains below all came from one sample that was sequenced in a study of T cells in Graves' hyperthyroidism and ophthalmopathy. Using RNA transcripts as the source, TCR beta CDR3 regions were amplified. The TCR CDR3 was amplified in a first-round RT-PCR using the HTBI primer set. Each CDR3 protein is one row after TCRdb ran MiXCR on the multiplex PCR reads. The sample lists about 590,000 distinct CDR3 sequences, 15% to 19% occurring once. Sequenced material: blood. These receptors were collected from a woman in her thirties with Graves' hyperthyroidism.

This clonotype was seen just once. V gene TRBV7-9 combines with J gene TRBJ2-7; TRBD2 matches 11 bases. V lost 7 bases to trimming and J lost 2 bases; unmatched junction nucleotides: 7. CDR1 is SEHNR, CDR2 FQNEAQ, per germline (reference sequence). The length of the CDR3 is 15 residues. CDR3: CASTTFSGRAYEQYF. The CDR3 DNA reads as TGTGCCAGCACTACATTTAGCGGGAGGGCCTACGAGCAGTACTTC. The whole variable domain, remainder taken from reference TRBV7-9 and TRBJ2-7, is DTGVSQNPRHKITKRGQNVTFRCDPISEHNRLYWYRQTLGQGPEFLTYFQNEAQLEKSRLLSDRFSAERPKGSFSTLEIQRTEQGDSAMYLCASTTFSGRAYEQYFGPGTRLTVT.

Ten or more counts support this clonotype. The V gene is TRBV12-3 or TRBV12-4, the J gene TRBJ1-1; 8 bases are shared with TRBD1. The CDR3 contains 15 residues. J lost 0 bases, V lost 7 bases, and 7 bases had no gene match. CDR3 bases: TGTGCCAGCAACCCCCGGGACAGGTTGAACACTGAAGCTTTCTTT. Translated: CASNPRDRLNTEAFF.